This T cell receptor (beta chain) was obtained from a study of tumor and adjacent non-tumor tissue in lung cancer. Study context: Samples averaged about 4.3 million productive TCRbeta reads each.

This CDR3 spans 15 amino acids. Germline V gene lookup returns CDR1 MNHNS and CDR2 SASEGT. TCRbeta libraries were built with three rounds of nested PCR, modified from ARM-PCR. Each CDR3 protein is one row after TCRdb ran MiXCR on the multiplex PCR reads. The sample carries more than 60,000 distinct CDR3 sequences, under 85% recorded once. RNA was extracted from bulk tissue without any cell sorting. Notes on this clonotype: The antigen is undetermined. The junction departs from germline at one end; a sequencing error may be responsible.

Whole-study results and caveats: Top 100 clones took a larger repertoire share in normal lung.

The genes are TRBV6-1 and TRBJ2-1, with 8 bases identical to TRBD1. Sequences were obtained from lung tumor tissue. This receptor was obtained from a woman aged 45-59 years with non-small cell lung cancer. CDR3 bases: TGTACCAGCTGTGCGACAGGGGAGCGATACAATGAGCAGTTCTTC. This codes for CTSCATGERYNEQFF.